These 31 T cell receptor beta chains share one sample of origin, sequenced in a study of blood T cell repertoires in COVID-19. Sequencing used immunoSEQ multiplex PCR; TCRdb keeps in-frame clones, though not all of them. The sample includes about 84,000 clones, 65% to 90% seen only once; the top ten take 1% to 1.5%. The source material was peripheral blood. The receptors were gathered from a man at least 80 years old with active or convalescent COVID-19.

The V and J genes are TRBV5-1 and TRBJ2-3; possibly TRBD2 for D (6 bases). The CDR3 covers 13 residues. CDR1 is SGHRS, CDR2 YFSETQ, per germline. The V gene lost 4 bases and the J gene lost 6 bases, with 12 bases spanning the gap. The CDR3 nucleotides read TGCGCCAGCAGCACCTGGGACTCGGATACGCAGTATTTT. It yields the protein CASSTWDSDTQYF. The complete variable domain, with remaining parts taken from reference TRBV5-1 and TRBJ2-3, reads KAGVTQTPRYLIKTRGQQVTLSCSPISGHRSVSWYQQTPGQGLQFLFEYFSETQRNKGNFPGRFSGRQFSNSRSEMNVSTLELGDSALYLCASSTWDSDTQYFGPGTRLTVL.

The rearrangement links TRBV7-3 to TRBJ1-1; possible D gene TRBD1, 6 bases. V dropped 5 bases and J dropped 5 bases, with 15 bases sitting between them. CDR3 length: 14 amino acids. The V gene's germline CDR1 is SGHTA and CDR2 FQGTGA. CDR3 sequence reads: CASSVAGARTEAFF. The CDR3 DNA reads as TGTGCCAGCAGCGTAGCAGGGGCCCGAACTGAAGCTTTCTTT.

The chain has TRBV9 and TRBJ1-1; 11 bases match TRBD1. Germline assignment: CDR1 SGDLS and CDR2 YYNGEE. The length of the CDR3 is 15 residues. V trimming: 6 bases; J trimming: 3 bases; junction bases outside the gene matches: 7. CDR3 sequence reads: CASTPRDRGDTEAFF. The CDR3 coding sequence is TGTGCCAGCACACCCCGGGACAGGGGGGACACTGAAGCTTTCTTT.

The gene calls are TRBV14 and TRBJ1-1; TRBD1 agrees at 8 bases. The V gene's germline CDR1 is SGHDN and CDR2 FVKESK. The CDR3 has 14 amino acids. V lost 6 bases, J lost 5 bases, and 8 bases stayed unmatched. CDR3 sequence reads: CASRFGQGGTEAFF. The CDR3, as DNA: TGTGCCAGCAGATTTGGACAGGGAGGAACTGAAGCTTTCTTT.

V and J are TRBV4-1 and TRBJ2-7; tentatively, D is TRBD1 (6 bases). Germline-derived CDR1 and CDR2 are MGHRA and YSYEKL. V was shortened by 1 base and J by 2 bases, with 15 bases between the two germline ends. This CDR3 spans 16 amino acids. For the CDR3, the DNA is TGCGCCAGCAGCCAAGGATTGACAGGTATTACCTACGAGCAGTACTTC. It encodes CASSQGLTGITYEQYF.

The chain couples TRBV29-1 to TRBJ1-1; 7 positions match TRBD1. The CDR3 spans 13 residues. Trimming cost V 4 bases and J 9 bases; bases outside gene matches: 11. The germline V gene encodes CDR1 SQVTM and CDR2 ANQGSEA. This CDR3 is CSVVQGGARKAFF. In DNA form, the CDR3 reads TGCAGCGTTGTCCAAGGGGGCGCGCGTAAAGCTTTCTTT.

The chain combines TRBV5-1 with TRBJ1-1, with 8 bases that match TRBD1. Germline V gene sequence: CDR1 SGHRS, CDR2 YFSETQ. After removal of 4 bases from V and 6 bases from J, the junction contained 8 bases not matched to a gene. The CDR3 totals 14 residues. CDR3 bases: TGCGCCAGCAGCCTAGGACAGGGTTTAGCTGAAGCTTTCTTT. This codes for CASSLGQGLAEAFF.

This clone was detected once. This chain joins TRBV29-1 and TRBJ2-1, with D maybe TRBD1 (5 bases). CDR1 and CDR2 (germline): SQVTM, ANQGSEA. This CDR3 has 15 residues. V lost 6 bases and J lost 0, with 15 bases in between. The CDR3 loop is CSVRTPWGSYNEQFF. CDR3 coding DNA: TGCAGCGTAAGGACACCCTGGGGCTCCTACAATGAGCAGTTCTTC.

V and J are TRBV9 and TRBJ2-5; 9 bases align to TRBD2. The CDR3 spans 17 residues. V lost 0 bases and J lost 2; bases outside the gene matches: 8. CDR1 is SGDLS and CDR2 is YYNGEE in the germline V gene. The CDR3 bases are TGTGCCAGCAGCGTAGGAGCTTCTAGCGGGATACAAGAGACCCAGTACTTC. It encodes CASSVGASSGIQETQYF.

This rearrangement joins TRBV5-8 to TRBJ2-2, with 10 bases aligning to TRBD1. This CDR3 spans 14 amino acids. The V and J ends lost 4 bases and 6 bases, in that order; junction bases with no gene match: 3. Germline V gene data show CDR1 as SGHTS and CDR2 as YDEGEE. The CDR3 nucleotides read TGTGCCAGCAGCCCCGGGACAGGGGCCGGGGAGCTGTTTTTT. It translates to CASSPGTGAGELFF. Based on the CDR3 plus reference TRBV5-8 and TRBJ2-2, the full variable domain is EAGVTQSPTHLIKTRGQQATLRCSPISGHTSVYWYQQALGLGLQFLLWYDEGEERNRGNFPPRFSGRQFPNYSSELNVNALELEDSALYLCASSPGTGAGELFFGEGSRLTVL.

The gene calls are TRBV24-1 and TRBJ2-2, with TRBD1 matching 11 bases. Trimming took 1 base from V and 1 from J; bases not matched to a gene: 4. CDR1 and CDR2 (germline): KGHDR, SFDVKD. This CDR3 is 18 amino acids long. The DNA for the CDR3 is TGTGCCACCAGTGATTTTGCGGGACAGGGGGAGAACACCGGGGAGCTGTTTTTT. It is translated as CATSDFAGQGENTGELFF.

This chain uses TRBV30 with TRBJ2-5, with TRBD1 identical over 9 bases. V was clipped by 0 bases and J by 5 bases; unmatched bases: 4. The CDR3 runs 14 residues. From germline, CDR1 is GTSNPN and CDR2 SVGIG (reference sequence). CDR3 coding DNA: TGTGCCTGGAGTGTACAGGGGGCTGGGGAGACCCAGTACTTC. Translating gives CAWSVQGAGETQYF.

V gene TRBV19 combines with J gene TRBJ1-1, with a possible D match to TRBD1 (5 bases). Per the germline V gene, CDR1 is LNHDA and CDR2 is SQIVND (reference sequence). The CDR3 is 14 amino acids. Trimming stripped 1 base from V and 5 bases from J, with 11 bases between. CDR3 in amino acids: CASSIVGAVTEAFF. In DNA, the CDR3 is TGTGCCAGTAGTATAGTTGGGGCTGTTACTGAAGCTTTCTTT.

The chain employs TRBV1 and TRBJ1-2. TRBV1 is given as a pseudogene. This CDR3 has 21 residues. CDR3 amino acids: CTSSRGKVGSVVHRRSYGYTF. CDR3 nucleotides: TGCACCAGCAGCCGCGGCAAGGTTGGGTCGGTGGTCCATAGAAGGTCGTATGGCTACACCTTC.

The chain couples TRBV18 to TRBJ1-2; 7 nucleotides align to TRBD1. Germline CDR1 is KGHSH and CDR2 is LQKENI. With 3 bases clipped from V and 0 bases from J, the junction kept 7 bases outside the gene matches. This CDR3 contains 16 residues. CDR3 DNA sequence: TGTGCCAGCTCACCCGGACAGGCAGACACTAACTATGGCTACACCTTC. As protein: CASSPGQADTNYGYTF.

V and J are TRBV18 and TRBJ2-3; 8 bases agree with TRBD1. Germline CDR1 reads KGHSH; CDR2 reads LQKENI. The J segment lost 5 bases and the V segment lost 4 bases, leaving 5 bases of the junction unmatched. This CDR3 spans 14 amino acids. The CDR3 DNA sequence: TGTGCCAGCTCACTGAGACAGGGGATAGATACGCAGTATTTT. Translating it yields CASSLRQGIDTQYF. Drawing the rest from reference TRBV18 and TRBJ2-3, the complete variable domain is NAGVMQNPRHLVRRRGQEARLRCSPMKGHSHVYWYRQLPEEGLKFMVYLQKENIIDESGMPKERFSAEFPKEGPSILRIQQVVRGDSAAYFCASSLRQGIDTQYFGPGTRLTVL.

This sequence joins TRBV6-5 and TRBJ1-2, with D possibly TRBD1 on 5 matching bases. Germline V gene lookup returns CDR1 MNHEY and CDR2 SVGAGI. This CDR3 has 15 amino acids. Between the trimmed V and J ends, which lost 5 bases and 1 base, there was a span of 14 bases. For the CDR3, the DNA is TGTGCCAGCAGTACGTGGGGCAGGGATAACTATGGCTACACCTTC. Its protein product is CASSTWGRDNYGYTF.

The chain links TRBV7-9 to TRBJ2-4; TRBD2 aligns across 11 bases. Trimming at V came to 4 bases and at J to 6 bases, leaving 8 bases not matched to a gene. CDR3 length: 16 amino acids. The V gene's germline CDR1 is SEHNR and CDR2 FQNEAQ (reference sequence). The CDR3 is CASSSTSGSLGNIQYF. In nucleotides, the CDR3 is TGTGCCAGCAGCTCAACTAGCGGGAGTTTGGGAAACATTCAGTACTTC.

The V and J genes are TRBV7-9 and TRBJ2-2, with D unclear. The V and J ends lost 0 bases and 4 bases respectively, with 9 bases between them. The germline CDR1 and CDR2 sequences are SEHNR and FQNEAQ (reference sequence). The CDR3 spans 15 residues. CDR3 sequence (DNA): TGTGCCAGCAGCTTAGCTAGTTCTTTCACCGGGGAGCTGTTTTTT. Amino acid sequence: CASSLASSFTGELFF.

The V and J genes are TRBV7-2 and TRBJ1-6, with D maybe TRBD1 (6 bases). CDR3 size: 15 residues. Germline CDR1 SGHTA, CDR2 FQGNSA. Trimming removed 2 bases at V and 5 bases at J, with 10 bases between. The CDR3 is CASSLIRGNNSPLHF. The DNA for the CDR3 is TGTGCCAGCAGCTTAATCAGGGGTAATAATTCACCCCTCCACTTT.

The rearrangement uses TRBV15 and TRBJ2-7; 10 bases line up with TRBD2. The V segment lost 0 bases and the J segment 4 bases; nucleotides outside the gene matches: 3. CDR1 LNHNV and CDR2 YYDKDF come from the germline V gene (reference sequence). The CDR3 length is 15 residues. Here the CDR3 reads CATSRDEAGGYEQYF. Here the CDR3 DNA reads TGTGCCACCAGCAGAGATGAAGCGGGAGGGTACGAGCAGTACTTC.

This clone was seen only once. The identical CDR3 is also encoded by other nucleotide sequences in the sample. The chain joins TRBV7-2 to TRBJ1-2; the match to TRBD1 covers 9 bases. Unmatched junction bases numbered 0, after V lost 3 bases and J lost 4 bases. The V gene's germline CDR1 is SGHTA and CDR2 FQGNSA. The CDR3 extends over 13 amino acids. Here the CDR3 DNA reads TGTGCCAGCAGCTTGGGACAGGGCTATGGCTACACCTTC. It is translated as CASSLGQGYGYTF.

CDR3 in amino acids: CASSLGHNSGANVLTF. CDR3 bases: TGTGCCAGCAGCTTAGGACATAACTCTGGGGCCAACGTCCTGACTTTC. The rearrangement uses TRBV7-3 and TRBJ2-6, with a possible D match to TRBD1 (5 bases). The CDR3 is made up of 16 amino acids. V was cut by 2 bases and J by 0 bases, with 8 bases left in between. Germline V gene sequence: CDR1 SGHTA, CDR2 FQGTGA.

The chain recombines TRBV9 with TRBJ2-7, with 8 bases identical to TRBD1. V was pared by 4 bases and J by 2 bases, with 8 bases of the junction left unmatched. The germline V gene has CDR1 SGDLS and CDR2 YYNGEE. The CDR3 has 15 amino acids. This CDR3 reads CASSIGTGDPYEQYF. The DNA for the CDR3 is TGTGCCAGCAGCATCGGGACAGGTGATCCCTACGAGCAGTACTTC.

The V call is TRBV4-2, the J call TRBJ2-5, with TRBD2 matching over 9 bases. V shed 4 bases and J 5 bases; nucleotides not matched to a gene: 11. Germline CDR1 reads LGHNA; CDR2 reads YNFKEQ. The CDR3 contains 16 residues. CDR3 DNA sequence: TGTGCCAGCAGCCGTTCCGGGCGGGAGGGCCTGGAGACCCAGTACTTC. Translating gives CASSRSGREGLETQYF.

As concerns this clone: At one boundary the junction diverges from the germline segment, which might be a read error. This chain joins TRBV14 and TRBJ1-2; TRBD1 agrees at 7 bases. The CDR3 has 14 residues. Germline lookup yields CDR1 SGHDN and CDR2 FVKESK. The CDR3 protein is CASTQAGQIYGYTF. In nucleotides, the CDR3 is TGTGCCAGCACCCAAGCGGGACAGATCTATGGCTACACCTTC.

The chain couples TRBV14 to TRBJ2-1; 9 bases fit TRBD1. Losses at the gene ends were 4 bases for V and 5 bases for J; bases not matched to a gene: 15. There are 18 residues in the CDR3. Germline V lookup: CDR1 SGHDN, CDR2 FVKESK. The CDR3 nucleotides read TGTGCCAGCAGCCTCAGATACGGACAGGGGAATGTGCACAATGAGCAGTTCTTC. Translated, it gives CASSLRYGQGNVHNEQFF.

This clone was recorded only once. V and J are TRBV9 and TRBJ2-3; TRBD1 aligns across 10 bases. Germline assignment: CDR1 SGDLS and CDR2 YYNGEE. V gave up 4 bases and J gave up 0 bases; unmatched junction bases: 5. The length of the CDR3 is 16 residues. The CDR3 DNA sequence: TGTGCCAGCAGCACCCGACAGGGGGCCAGCACAGATACGCAGTATTTT. It encodes CASSTRQGASTDTQYF.

The chain is built from TRBV28 and TRBJ1-4, with 8 nucleotides matching TRBD1. With V trimmed by 3 bases and J by 5 bases, 5 bases remained unmatched. The CDR3 loop spans 15 amino acids. Germline V lookup: CDR1 MDHEN, CDR2 SYDVKM. The DNA for the CDR3 is TGTGCCAGCAGTTTGGCAGGGGGCCCAAATGAAAAACTGTTTTTT. Translated, it gives CASSLAGGPNEKLFF.

The CDR3 DNA reads TGTGCCACCAGTGATTGGACAGGGGGCTCGGAGACCCAGTACTTC. It specifies CATSDWTGGSETQYF. The rearrangement joins TRBV24-1 to TRBJ2-5; 11 bases match TRBD1. The J segment lost 5 bases and the V segment lost 2 bases, leaving 3 bases of the junction unmatched. This CDR3 spans 15 amino acids. The germline V gene encodes CDR1 KGHDR and CDR2 SFDVKD.

This clone has a single count. V gene TRBV11-3 combines with J gene TRBJ2-1; TRBD2 might be the D (5 bases). Trimming removed 1 base from V and 6 bases from J, with 10 bases in between. Germline values: CDR1 SGHNT, CDR2 YENEEA. This CDR3 is 14 amino acids long. The CDR3 region has the DNA TGTGCCAGCAGCTTAGTTCTAGCTTCCAATGAGCAGTTCTTC. Protein sequence: CASSLVLASNEQFF. The entire variable domain, with the rest obtained from reference TRBV11-3 and TRBJ2-1, is as follows: EAGVVQSPRYKIIEKKQPVAFWCNPISGHNTLYWYLQNLGQGPELLIRYENEEAVDDSQLPKDRFSAERLKGVDSTLKIQPAELGDSAVYLCASSLVLASNEQFFGPGTRLTVL.